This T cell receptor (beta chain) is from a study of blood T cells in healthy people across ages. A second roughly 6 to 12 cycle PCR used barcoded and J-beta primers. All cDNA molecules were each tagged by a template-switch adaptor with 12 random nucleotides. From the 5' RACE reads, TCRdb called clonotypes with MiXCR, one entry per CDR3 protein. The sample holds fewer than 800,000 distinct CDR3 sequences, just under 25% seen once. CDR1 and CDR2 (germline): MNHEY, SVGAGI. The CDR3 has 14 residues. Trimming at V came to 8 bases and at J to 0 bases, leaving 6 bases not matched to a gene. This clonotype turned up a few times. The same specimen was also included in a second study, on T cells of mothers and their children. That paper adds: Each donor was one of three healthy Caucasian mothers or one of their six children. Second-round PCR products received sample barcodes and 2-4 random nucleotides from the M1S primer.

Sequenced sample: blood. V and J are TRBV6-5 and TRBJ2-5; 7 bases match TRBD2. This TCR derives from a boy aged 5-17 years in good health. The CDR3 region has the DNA TGTGCCAGCGCGGCTAGCGGTTACCAAGAGACCCAGTACTTC. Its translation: CASAASGYQETQYF.